The present TCR beta chain was sequenced within a study of glioma-infiltrating T cells after dendritic cell vaccination. Time point defined: after dendritic cell vaccination, including at tumor progression/relapse. The repertoire was sequenced with immunoSEQ multiplex PCR; TCRdb's copy has only in-frame clones and lacks some. The sample consists of some 110,000 clones, 90% of them appearing once. Trimming left V 1 base short and J 4 bases short, with 11 bases between. The V gene's germline CDR1 is SGHTA and CDR2 FQGNSA. The CDR3 has 15 amino acids. The rearrangement uses TRBV7-2 and TRBJ1-5; D is perhaps TRBD1 (5 bases). The material was blood, obtained after dendritic cell vaccination. The TCR originated in a human donor with glioblastoma. The CDR3 loop is CASSLDYRINQPQHF. The CDR3 region has the DNA TGTGCCAGCAGCTTAGACTACAGGATTAATCAGCCCCAGCATTTT.